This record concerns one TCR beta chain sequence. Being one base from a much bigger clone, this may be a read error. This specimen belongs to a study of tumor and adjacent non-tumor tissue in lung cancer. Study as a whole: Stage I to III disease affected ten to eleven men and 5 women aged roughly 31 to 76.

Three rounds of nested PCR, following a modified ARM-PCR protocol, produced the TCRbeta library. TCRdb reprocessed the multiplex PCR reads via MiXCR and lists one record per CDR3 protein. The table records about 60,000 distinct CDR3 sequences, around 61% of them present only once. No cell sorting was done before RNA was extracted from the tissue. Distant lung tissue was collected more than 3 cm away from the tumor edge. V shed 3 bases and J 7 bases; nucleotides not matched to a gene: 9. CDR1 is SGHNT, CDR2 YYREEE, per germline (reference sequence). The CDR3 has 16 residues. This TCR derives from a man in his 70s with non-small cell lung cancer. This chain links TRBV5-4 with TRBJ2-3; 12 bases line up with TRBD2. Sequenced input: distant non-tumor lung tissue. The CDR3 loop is CASSSSGGAKANTQYF. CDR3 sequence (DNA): TGTGCCAGCAGCTCTAGCGGGGGGGCCAAGGCTAATACGCAGTATTTT.